This TCR beta chain emerged from a study of shared T cell receptors in the human thymus. TCRdb's table, derived via immunoSEQ multiplex PCR, lists solely in-frame clones and lacks some. Among about 660,000 clones listed, about 87% were seen once. CDR3 length: 14 amino acids. Trimming left V 0 bases short and J 4 bases short, with 9 bases between. Germline V gives CDR1 LNHNV, CDR2 YYDKDF (reference sequence). This clone appeared once. A further study also used this sample, focusing on human thymus T cells. That publication notes: Thymus tissue for the work was resected from patients undergoing corrective heart surgery.

The TCR sequence derives from a boy younger than two with a congenital heart defect. The chain has TRBV15 and TRBJ1-2; D is undetermined. The sequenced sample was thymocytes. DNA of the CDR3: TGTGCCACCAGCAGAGATCGGGGAATCTATGGCTACACCTTC. Its protein is CATSRDRGIYGYTF.